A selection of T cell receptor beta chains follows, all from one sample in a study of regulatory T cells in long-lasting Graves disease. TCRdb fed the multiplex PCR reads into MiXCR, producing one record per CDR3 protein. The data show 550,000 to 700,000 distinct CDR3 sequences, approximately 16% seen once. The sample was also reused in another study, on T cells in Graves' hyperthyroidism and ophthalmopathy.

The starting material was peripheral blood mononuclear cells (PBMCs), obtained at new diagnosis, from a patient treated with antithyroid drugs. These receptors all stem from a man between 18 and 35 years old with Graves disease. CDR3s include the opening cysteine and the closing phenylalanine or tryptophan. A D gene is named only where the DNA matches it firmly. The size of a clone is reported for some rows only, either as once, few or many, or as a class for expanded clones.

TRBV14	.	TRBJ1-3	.	TGTGCCAGCAGCCATGGACCTGGAAACACCATATATTTT	CASSHGPGNTIYF
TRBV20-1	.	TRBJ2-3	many	TGCAGTGCTAGAGATAAAGGGCAGGCGCAGTATTTT	CSARDKGQAQYF
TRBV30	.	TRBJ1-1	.	TGTGTCTGGAAGAGGACGTTCCCCGGACAAGAAGCTTTCTTT	CVWKRTFPGQEAFF
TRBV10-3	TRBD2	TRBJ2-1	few	TGTGCCATGGGGACTAGCGGGAAGAACAATGAGCAGTTCTTC	CAMGTSGKNNEQFF
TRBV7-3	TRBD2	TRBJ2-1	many	TGTGCCAGCAGCTTACAGGGACTAGCGGTTGAGCAGTTCTTC	CASSLQGLAVEQFF
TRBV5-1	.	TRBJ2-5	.	TGTGCCAGCAGCTGGACAGAGGCCGGAGAGACCCAGTACTTC	CASSWTEAGETQYF
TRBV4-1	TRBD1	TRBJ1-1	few	TGCGCCAGCAGCCAAGATCGACAGGGTCGATCAGCCTCGGCTTTCTTT	CASSQDRQGRSASAFF
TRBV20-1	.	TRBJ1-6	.	TGCAGTGCTCCAAAGGAGACCCGTTCACCCCTCCACTTT	CSAPKETRSPLHF
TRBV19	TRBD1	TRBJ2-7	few	TGTGCCAGTAGTCCGCCCCGACAGGGAACGCGGTCCTACGAGCAGTACTTC	CASSPPRQGTRSYEQYF
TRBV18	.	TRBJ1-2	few	TGTGCCAGCTCACCGGACGTTGGTCCTGGCTACACCTTC	CASSPDVGPGYTF
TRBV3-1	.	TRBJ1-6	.	TGTGCCAGCAGCTGGGGCCCAGGGGATTCACCCCTCCACTTT	CASSWGPGDSPLHF
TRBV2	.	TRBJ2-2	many	TGTGCCAGCGTGGCCGAACCGAGGGAGCTGTTTTTT	CASVAEPRELFF
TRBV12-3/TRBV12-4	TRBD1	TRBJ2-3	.	TGTGCCAGCATCCCGGGACAGGGGGTGTCAGATACGCAGTATTTT	CASIPGQGVSDTQYF
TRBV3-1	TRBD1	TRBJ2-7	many	TGTGCCAGCAGCTACGGACAGGGGACGAGCGAGCAGTACTTC	CASSYGQGTSEQYF
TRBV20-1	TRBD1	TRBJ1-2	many	TGCAGTGCTAGTTCGGACAGGGCGAGATATGGCTACACCTTC	CSASSDRARYGYTF
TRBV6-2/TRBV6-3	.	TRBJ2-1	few	TGTGCCAGCATCCAATACAATGAGCAGTTCTTC	CASIQYNEQFF
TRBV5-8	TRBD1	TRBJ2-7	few	TGTGCCAGCACCACGAGGGGGACAGGGCGCTACGAGCAGTACTTC	CASTTRGTGRYEQYF
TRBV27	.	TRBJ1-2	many	TGTGCCAGCAGAACTACAGGGTCCTATGGCTACACCTTC	CASRTTGSYGYTF
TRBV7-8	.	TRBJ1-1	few	TGTGCCAGCAGCATTAGGACCAAATATTGGAATGAAGCTTTCTTT	CASSIRTKYWNEAFF
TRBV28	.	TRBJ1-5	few	TGTGCCAGCAGTTTACTTCCCGGGACACCAAATCAGCCCCAGCATTTT	CASSLLPGTPNQPQHF
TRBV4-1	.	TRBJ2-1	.	TGCGCCAGCAGCCCGTCAGGCAGGGGACGAAAGGGGAGTGAGTACAATGAGCAGTTCTTC	CASSPSGRGRKGSEYNEQFF
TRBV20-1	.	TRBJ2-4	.	TGCAGTGCAGGGTCCAAAAACATTCAGTACTTC	CSAGSKNIQYF
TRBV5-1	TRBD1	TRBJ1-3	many	TGCGCCAGCAGCTTGGTGGGACAGATTGCTGGAAACACCATATATTTT	CASSLVGQIAGNTIYF
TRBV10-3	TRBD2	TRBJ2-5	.	TGTGCCATCAGTGAGGCCGGGACTAGCGGCCAAGAGACCCAGTACTTC	CAISEAGTSGQETQYF
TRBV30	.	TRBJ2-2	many	TGTGCCCACAAAGAGAGGAACACCGGGGAGCTGTTTTTT	CAHKERNTGELFF
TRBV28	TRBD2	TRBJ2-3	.	TGTGCCAGCTTTACCCTACTAGCGGGAGGTGCAGATACGCAGTATTTT	CASFTLLAGGADTQYF
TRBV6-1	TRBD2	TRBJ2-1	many	TGTGCCAGCAGCCCGCCCCCACTAGCGGGAGGATACAATGAGCAGTTCTTC	CASSPPPLAGGYNEQFF
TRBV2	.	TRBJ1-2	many	TGTGCCAGCAGTTCGAGCCTCTATGGCTACACCTTC	CASSSSLYGYTF
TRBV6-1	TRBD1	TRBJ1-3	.	TGTGCCAGCAGCAGGGACAGGGCTGGAAACACCATATATTTT	CASSRDRAGNTIYF
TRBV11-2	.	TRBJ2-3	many	TGTGCCAGCAGCTTATTTGGACTACCCACAGATACGCAGTATTTT	CASSLFGLPTDTQYF
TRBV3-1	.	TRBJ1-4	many	TGTGCCAGCAGCCAAGGAGGATTGGGGGCGAATGAAAAACTGTTTTTT	CASSQGGLGANEKLFF
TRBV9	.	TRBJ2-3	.	TGTGCCAGCAGCGTAGTGTCGGATAGAGATACGCAGTATTTT	CASSVVSDRDTQYF
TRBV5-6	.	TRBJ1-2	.	TGTGCCAGCAGCCGCGACCGATTAGATGGCTACACCTTC	CASSRDRLDGYTF
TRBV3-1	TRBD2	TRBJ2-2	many	TGTGCCAGCAGCCTGGGACTAGCGGGAAGCACCGGGGAGCTGTTTTTT	CASSLGLAGSTGELFF
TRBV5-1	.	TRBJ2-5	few	TGCGCCAGCAGCGCCATCCAAGAGACCCAGTACTTC	CASSAIQETQYF
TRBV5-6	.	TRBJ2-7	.	TGTGCCAGCAGCTGGTTGAGACAGGGCGGAGGGTACGAGCAGTACTTC	CASSWLRQGGGYEQYF
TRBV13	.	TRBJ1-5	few	TGTGCCAGCAGCTCGGGGAGGGGAGGCAATCAGCCCCAGCATTTT	CASSSGRGGNQPQHF
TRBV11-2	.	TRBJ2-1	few	TGTGCCAGCAGCTTATATCCGAGAACACCCTCTTATGAGCAGTTCTTC	CASSLYPRTPSYEQFF
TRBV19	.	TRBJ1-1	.	TGTGCCAGTGAGCAGGGCGTTTTGGGCTACACTGAAGCTTTCTTT	CASEQGVLGYTEAFF
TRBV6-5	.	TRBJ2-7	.	TGTGCCAGCGGTTCCAGCTTCGAGCAGTACTTC	CASGSSFEQYF
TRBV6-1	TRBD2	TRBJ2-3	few	TGTGCCAGCAGCGTTATCGGGACTAGCGGGAGGGCCCGAACAGATACGCAGTATTTT	CASSVIGTSGRARTDTQYF
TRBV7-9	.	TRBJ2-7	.	TGTGCCAGCAGCCCCCCGACGCAAGCCTACGAGCAGTACTTC	CASSPPTQAYEQYF
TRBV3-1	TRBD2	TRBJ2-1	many	TGTGCCAGCAGCCAAGAGACTAGCGGAGGGATTTCCTACAATGAGCAGTTCTTC	CASSQETSGGISYNEQFF
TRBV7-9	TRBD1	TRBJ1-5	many	TGTGCCAGCAGCTGGGGACAGGCCGACCAGCATTTT	CASSWGQADQHF
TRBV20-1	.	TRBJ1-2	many	TGCAGTGCTAGGGAGGCCAACTATGGCTACACCTTC	CSAREANYGYTF
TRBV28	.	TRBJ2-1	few	TGTGCCAGCAGTCCACGGGCAGGGGACGGGAATGAGCAGTTCTTC	CASSPRAGDGNEQFF
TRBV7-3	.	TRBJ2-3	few	TGTGCCAGCAGCTTAAGTGGGAGTGGTTCAGATACGCAGTATTTT	CASSLSGSGSDTQYF
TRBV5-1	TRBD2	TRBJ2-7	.	TGCGCCAGCAGCCGGGCCAGCGGGAGCTCCTACGAGCAGTACTTC	CASSRASGSSYEQYF
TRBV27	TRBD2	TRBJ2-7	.	TGTGCCAGCAGCGCCAGACTAGCGGGAGTATACAAGCAGTACTTC	CASSARLAGVYKQYF
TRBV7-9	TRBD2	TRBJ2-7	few	TGTGCCAGCAGCTTAGCGCCAGCGGGAGGTCCCTACGAGCAGTACTTC	CASSLAPAGGPYEQYF
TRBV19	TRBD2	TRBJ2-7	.	TGTGCCAGTAGTATCACGCGGGGGGGCTACGAGCAGTACTTC	CASSITRGGYEQYF
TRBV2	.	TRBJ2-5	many	TGTGCCAGCAGCGAGTTTCAGGAGACCCAGTACTTC	CASSEFQETQYF
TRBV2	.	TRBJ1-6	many	TGTGCCAGCAGTGAACGCCTGGATTATAATTCACCCCTCCACTTT	CASSERLDYNSPLHF
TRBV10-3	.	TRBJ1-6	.	TGTGCCATCAGAGATGTGACAGCTGGTTATAATTCACCCCTCCACTTT	CAIRDVTAGYNSPLHF
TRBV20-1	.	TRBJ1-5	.	TGCAGTGCTATACAGGGCTCTGATAGCAATCAGCCCCAGCATTTT	CSAIQGSDSNQPQHF
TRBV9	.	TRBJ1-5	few	TGTGCCAGCAGCGTAGGGGGGGAAGGGCCCCAGCATTTT	CASSVGGEGPQHF
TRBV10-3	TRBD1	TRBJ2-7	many	TGTGCCATCAGTGAGTCGTGGGACAGGGGGCAATCCGAGCAGTACTTC	CAISESWDRGQSEQYF